Listed below are T cell receptor beta chains from one sample, sequenced in a study of blood T cells in healthy people across ages. MiXCR, applied by TCRdb to the 5' RACE reads, yields one record per CDR3 protein. The sample consists of some 670,000 distinct CDR3 sequences, around 50% of them appearing once. What was sequenced was blood. The receptor source for this set is a woman older than 75 in good health. Each CDR3 is given with its conserved first and last residue. A D gene is named only where the DNA matches it firmly. Some rows have no size entry. The others give once, few or many, or a class for an expanded clone.

>TRBV6-1|few|TRBJ2-6|-
CAVGTQSGANVLTF
TGTGCGGTGGGGACCCAGTCTGGGGCCAACGTCCTGACTTTC
>TRBV27|-|TRBJ2-5|-
CASSFIRGDLASGTQYF
TGTGCCAGCAGTTTTATTAGAGGGGACTTAGCAAGTGGGACCCAGTACTTC
>TRBV14|-|TRBJ2-2|TRBD2
CASSQTSGGASNTGELFF
TGTGCCAGCAGCCAAACTAGCGGGGGGGCCTCGAACACCGGGGAGCTGTTTTTT
>TRBV4-1|many|TRBJ2-1|-
CASSQEPMPSRNEQFF
TGCGCCAGCAGCCAAGAACCTATGCCTAGCCGCAATGAGCAGTTCTTC
>TRBV12-3/TRBV12-4|many|TRBJ2-7|TRBD2
CASSPKLLAGEPYEQYF
TGTGCCAGCAGTCCTAAACTACTAGCGGGAGAGCCCTACGAGCAGTACTTC
>TRBV20-1|few|TRBJ1-5|TRBD1
CSATGGRGQPQHF
TGCAGTGCGACAGGGGGAAGGGGTCAGCCCCAGCATTTT
>TRBV5-1|-|TRBJ2-3|-
CASSLLDGVGDTQYF
TGCGCCAGCAGCTTACTAGACGGGGTGGGAGATACGCAGTATTTT
>TRBV20-1|many|TRBJ2-5|-
CSARDSSRDLTETQYF
TGCAGTGCTAGAGATAGTAGCAGGGACCTTACGGAGACCCAGTACTTC
>TRBV12-3/TRBV12-4|-|TRBJ1-1|-
CASSFSMGTEAFF
TGTGCCAGCAGTTTCAGTATGGGTACTGAAGCTTTCTTT
>TRBV27|-|TRBJ2-7|TRBD1
CASSLGRQGYEQYF
TGTGCCAGCAGTTTGGGGAGACAGGGCTACGAGCAGTACTTC
>TRBV27|-|TRBJ2-7|-
CASSLSGGTSDEQYF
TGTGCCAGCAGTTTGAGTGGCGGGACGAGTGACGAGCAGTACTTC
>TRBV4-1|-|TRBJ2-7|TRBD2
CASSQVAGQRYEQYF
TGCGCCAGCAGCCAAGTAGCGGGGCAGAGATACGAGCAGTACTTC
>TRBV4-1|-|TRBJ2-1|TRBD2
CASSQGSWGGNEQFF
TGCGCCAGCAGCCAAGGGTCTTGGGGGGGCAATGAGCAGTTCTTC
>TRBV15|-|TRBJ2-7|-
CATSSPLLASVSSEQYF
TGTGCCACCAGCAGTCCCCTCCTTGCTAGCGTGAGTAGCGAGCAGTACTTC
>TRBV10-3|-|TRBJ2-7|TRBD2
CAISEPTSGRFYEQYF
TGTGCCATCAGTGAGCCGACTAGCGGGAGATTTTACGAGCAGTACTTC
>TRBV5-1|many|TRBJ2-1|TRBD2
CASSLFLAGGSGNEQFF
TGCGCCAGCAGCTTGTTCCTAGCGGGAGGTAGTGGAAATGAGCAGTTCTTC
>TRBV6-5|-|TRBJ1-1|-
CASSYRVSTEAFF
TGTGCCAGCAGTTACCGGGTCAGCACTGAAGCTTTCTTT
>TRBV12-3/TRBV12-4|-|TRBJ2-6|-
CASTYTLRVANVLTF
TGTGCCAGCACCTATACCTTACGTGTGGCCAACGTCCTGACTTTC
>TRBV4-1|-|TRBJ2-1|TRBD2
CASSQDIAGGQYNEQFF
TGCGCCAGCAGCCAAGATATAGCGGGGGGACAATACAATGAGCAGTTCTTC
>TRBV6-6|-|TRBJ2-3|-
CASKGTATNTDTQYF
TGTGCCAGCAAGGGAACGGCTACTAACACAGATACGCAGTATTTT
>TRBV11-3|-|TRBJ2-1|-
CASSLRGDNEQFF
TGTGCCAGCAGCCTTAGGGGAGACAATGAGCAGTTCTTC
>TRBV27|many|TRBJ2-1|-
CASSPRQYNEQFF
TGTGCCAGCAGTCCCCGACAATACAATGAGCAGTTCTTC
>TRBV3-1|-|TRBJ2-4|-
CASSPQQRRGENIQYF
TGTGCCAGCAGCCCGCAGCAGCGACGCGGGGAAAACATTCAGTACTTC
>TRBV20-1|many|TRBJ2-5|-
CSATDIGTQETQYF
TGCAGTGCTACCGACATCGGAACCCAAGAGACCCAGTACTTC
>TRBV10-3|many|TRBJ1-4|TRBD1
CAASQPGTGNEKLFF
TGTGCCGCTTCGCAGCCTGGGACAGGGAATGAAAAACTGTTTTTT
>TRBV5-5|-|TRBJ2-7|-
CASSDSRPEWGYYEQYF
TGTGCCAGCAGTGACAGTCGTCCAGAGTGGGGATATTACGAGCAGTACTTC
>TRBV28|many|TRBJ1-1|-
CASKQGRNTEAFF
TGTGCCAGTAAACAGGGAAGGAACACTGAAGCTTTCTTT
>TRBV5-1|-|TRBJ1-2|TRBD1
CASRGGAGNGGYTF
TGCGCCTCCAGAGGGGGCGCAGGGAATGGAGGCTACACCTTC
>TRBV9|few|TRBJ2-3|-
CASSLGQGRSGGPLPSSTDTQYF
TGTGCCAGCAGCCTCGGACAGGGAAGGAGCGGGGGGCCCCTACCGTCGTCCACAGATACGCAGTATTTT
>TRBV28|-|TRBJ2-5|-
CASSLSRSNNEQYF
TGTGCCAGCAGTTTATCCAGATCGAACAATGAGCAGTACTTC
>TRBV18|-|TRBJ1-5|-
CASSPTVSNQPQHF
TGTGCCAGCTCGCCGACAGTTAGCAATCAGCCCCAGCATTTT
>TRBV29-1|many|TRBJ2-1|-
CSAPESANEQFF
TGCAGCGCCCCCGAGTCGGCCAATGAGCAGTTCTTC
>TRBV7-3|many|TRBJ2-5|-
CASSFGMGETQYF
TGTGCCAGCAGCTTCGGTATGGGAGAGACCCAGTACTTC
>TRBV29-1|few|TRBJ2-1|TRBD2
CSGLAGVSYNEQFF
TGCAGCGGACTAGCGGGGGTGTCCTACAATGAGCAGTTCTTC
>TRBV20-1|many|TRBJ2-4|-
CSANPPGEKFIQYF
TGCAGTGCTAACCCCCCGGGGGAGAAGTTCATTCAGTACTTC
>TRBV24-1|few|TRBJ2-3|-
CATSDRSSFSADTQYF
TGTGCCACCAGTGATCGCTCTAGTTTCAGCGCAGATACGCAGTATTTT
>TRBV5-1|many|TRBJ2-3|TRBD2
CASSLTPSGSADTQYF
TGCGCCAGCAGCTTGACGCCTAGCGGGAGTGCTGATACGCAGTATTTT
>TRBV2|-|TRBJ2-3|-
CASRKAGSTDTQYF
TGTGCCAGCAGGAAAGCGGGTAGCACAGATACGCAGTATTTT
>TRBV28|-|TRBJ2-5|-
CASIPTAAPQETQYF
TGTGCCAGCATTCCGACGGCAGCACCCCAAGAGACCCAGTACTTC
>TRBV29-1|many|TRBJ2-7|-
CSVPGQRSYEQYF
TGCAGCGTTCCCGGACAGCGATCCTACGAGCAGTACTTC
>TRBV12-3/TRBV12-4|-|TRBJ2-3|-
CASSRRRNTDTQYF
TGTGCCAGCAGCCGGAGGCGGAACACAGATACGCAGTATTTT
>TRBV27|-|TRBJ1-1|-
CASTFPGGRPFF
TGTGCCAGCACCTTTCCGGGGGGGCGGCCTTTCTTT
>TRBV10-3|-|TRBJ2-5|-
CAISESMGLETQYF
TGTGCCATCAGTGAGTCGATGGGGCTAGAGACCCAGTACTTC
>TRBV6-2/TRBV6-3|many|TRBJ2-3|-
CASSLFPGDGTDTQYF
TGTGCCAGCAGTTTGTTCCCAGGGGACGGCACAGATACGCAGTATTTT
>TRBV5-1|-|TRBJ1-2|-
CASSFEGDAIGYTF
TGCGCCAGCAGCTTTGAGGGGGACGCGATCGGCTACACCTTC
>TRBV12-3/TRBV12-4|-|TRBJ2-3|-
CASQPTNTDTQYF
TGTGCCAGCCAGCCCACGAACACAGATACGCAGTATTTT